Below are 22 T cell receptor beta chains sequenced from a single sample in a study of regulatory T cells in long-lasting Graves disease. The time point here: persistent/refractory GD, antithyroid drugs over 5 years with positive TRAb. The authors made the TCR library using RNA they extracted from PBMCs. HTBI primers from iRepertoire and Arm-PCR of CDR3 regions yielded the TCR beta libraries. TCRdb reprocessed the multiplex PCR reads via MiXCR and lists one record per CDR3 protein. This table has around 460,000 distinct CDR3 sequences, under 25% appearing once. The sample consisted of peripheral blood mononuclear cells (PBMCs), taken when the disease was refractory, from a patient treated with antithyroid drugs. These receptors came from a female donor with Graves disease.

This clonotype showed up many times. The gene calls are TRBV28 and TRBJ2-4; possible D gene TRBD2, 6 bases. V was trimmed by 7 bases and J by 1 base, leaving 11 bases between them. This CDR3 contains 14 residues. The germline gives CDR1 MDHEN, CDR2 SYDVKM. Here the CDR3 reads CASKTGGAKNIQYF. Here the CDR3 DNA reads TGTGCCAGCAAAACCGGAGGGGCCAAAAACATTCAGTACTTC.

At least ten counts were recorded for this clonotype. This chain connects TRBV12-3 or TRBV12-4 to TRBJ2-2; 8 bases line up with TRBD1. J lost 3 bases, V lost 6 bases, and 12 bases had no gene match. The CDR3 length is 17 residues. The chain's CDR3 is CASSKSPGQEDTGELFF. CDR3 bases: TGTGCCAGCAGCAAAAGCCCGGGACAGGAGGACACCGGGGAGCTGTTTTTT.

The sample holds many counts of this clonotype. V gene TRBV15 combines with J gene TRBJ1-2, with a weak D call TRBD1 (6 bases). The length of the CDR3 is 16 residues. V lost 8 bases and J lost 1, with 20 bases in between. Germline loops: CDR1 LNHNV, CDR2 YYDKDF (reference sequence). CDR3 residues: CATSAAPGQNNYGYTF. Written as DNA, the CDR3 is TGTGCCACCTCGGCTGCTCCGGGACAAAATAACTATGGCTACACCTTC.

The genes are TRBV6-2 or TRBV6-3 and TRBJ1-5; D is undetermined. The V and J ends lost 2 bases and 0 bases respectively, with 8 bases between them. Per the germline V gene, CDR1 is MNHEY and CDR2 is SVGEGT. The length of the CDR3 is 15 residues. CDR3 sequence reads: CASSYGHYSNQPQHF. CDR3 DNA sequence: TGTGCCAGCAGTTACGGGCATTATAGCAATCAGCCCCAGCATTTT.

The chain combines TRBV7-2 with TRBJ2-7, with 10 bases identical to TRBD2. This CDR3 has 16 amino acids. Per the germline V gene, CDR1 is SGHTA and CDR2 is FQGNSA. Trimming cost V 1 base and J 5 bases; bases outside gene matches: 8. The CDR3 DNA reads TGTGCCAGCAGCTTAGGATTAGCGGGGGGCCTCGACGAGCAGTACTTC. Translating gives CASSLGLAGGLDEQYF.

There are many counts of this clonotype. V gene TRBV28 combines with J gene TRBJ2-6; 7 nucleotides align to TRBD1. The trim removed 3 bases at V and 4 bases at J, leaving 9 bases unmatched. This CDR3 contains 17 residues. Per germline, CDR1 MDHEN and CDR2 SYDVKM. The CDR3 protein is CASSLVQGLTGANVLTF. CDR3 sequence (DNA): TGTGCCAGCAGTTTGGTACAGGGGTTGACCGGGGCCAACGTCCTGACTTTC.

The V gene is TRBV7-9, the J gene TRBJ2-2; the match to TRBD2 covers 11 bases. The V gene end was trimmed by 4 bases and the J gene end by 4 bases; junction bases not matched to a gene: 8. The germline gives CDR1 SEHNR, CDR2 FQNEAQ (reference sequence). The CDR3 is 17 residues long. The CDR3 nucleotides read TGTGCCAGCAGCTCGCCGTCGGGACTAGCGGCCACCGGGGAGCTGTTTTTT. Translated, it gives CASSSPSGLAATGELFF. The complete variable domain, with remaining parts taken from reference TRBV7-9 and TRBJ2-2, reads DTGVSQNPRHKITKRGQNVTFRCDPISEHNRLYWYRQTLGQGPEFLTYFQNEAQLEKSRLLSDRFSAERPKGSFSTLEIQRTEQGDSAMYLCASSSPSGLAATGELFFGEGSRLTVL.

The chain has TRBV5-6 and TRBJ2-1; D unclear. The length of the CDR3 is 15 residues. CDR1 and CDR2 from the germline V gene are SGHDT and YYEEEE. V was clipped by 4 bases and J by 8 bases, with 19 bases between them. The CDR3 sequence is CASSGPVDPLDEQFF. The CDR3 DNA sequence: TGTGCCAGCAGCGGTCCAGTCGACCCTTTGGATGAGCAGTTCTTC.

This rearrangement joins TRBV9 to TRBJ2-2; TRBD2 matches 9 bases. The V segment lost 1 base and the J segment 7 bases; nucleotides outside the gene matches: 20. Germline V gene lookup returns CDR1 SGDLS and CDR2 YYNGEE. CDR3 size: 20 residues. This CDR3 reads CASSVKRDLAGPTRSGELFF. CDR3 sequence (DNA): TGTGCCAGCAGCGTAAAGAGGGATCTAGCGGGACCTACTCGTAGCGGGGAGCTGTTTTTT.

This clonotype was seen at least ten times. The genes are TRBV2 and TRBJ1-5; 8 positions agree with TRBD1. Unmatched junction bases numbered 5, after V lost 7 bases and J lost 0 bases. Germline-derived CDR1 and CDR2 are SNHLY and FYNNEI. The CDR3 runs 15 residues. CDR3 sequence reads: CASTRTGISNQPQHF. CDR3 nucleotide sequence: TGTGCCAGCACCCGGACAGGGATTAGCAATCAGCCCCAGCATTTT.

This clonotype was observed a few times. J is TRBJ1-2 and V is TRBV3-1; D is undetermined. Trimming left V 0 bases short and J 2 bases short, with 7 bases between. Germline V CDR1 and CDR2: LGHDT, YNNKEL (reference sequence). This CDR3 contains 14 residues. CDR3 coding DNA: TGTGCCAGCAGCCAAGATGACAAGAACTATGGCTACACCTTC. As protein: CASSQDDKNYGYTF.

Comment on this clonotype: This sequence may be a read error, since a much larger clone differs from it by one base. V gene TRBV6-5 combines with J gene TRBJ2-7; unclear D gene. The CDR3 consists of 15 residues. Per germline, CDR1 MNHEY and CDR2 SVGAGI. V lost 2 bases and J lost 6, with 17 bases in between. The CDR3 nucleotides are TGTGCCAGCAGTTACGGGCTAGAAGGAGAATGCGAGCAGTACTTC. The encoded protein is CASSYGLEGECEQYF.

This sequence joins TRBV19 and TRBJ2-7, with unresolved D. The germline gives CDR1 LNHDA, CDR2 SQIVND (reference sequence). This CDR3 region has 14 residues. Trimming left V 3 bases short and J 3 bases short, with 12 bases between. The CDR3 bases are TGTGCCAGTAGTATGGGTACCCACCACTACGAGCAGTACTTC. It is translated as CASSMGTHHYEQYF. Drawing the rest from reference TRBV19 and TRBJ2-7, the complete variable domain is DGGITQSPKYLFRKEGQNVTLSCEQNLNHDAMYWYRQDPGQGLRLIYYSQIVNDFQKGDIAEGYSVSREKKESFPLTVTSAQKNPTAFYLCASSMGTHHYEQYFGPGTRLTVT.

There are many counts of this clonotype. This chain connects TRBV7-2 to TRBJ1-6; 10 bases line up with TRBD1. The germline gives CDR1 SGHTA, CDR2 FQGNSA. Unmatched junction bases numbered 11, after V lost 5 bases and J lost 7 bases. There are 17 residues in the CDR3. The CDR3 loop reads CASSHPDRGSWNSPLHF. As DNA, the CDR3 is TGTGCCAGCAGCCACCCGGACAGGGGGAGTTGGAATTCACCCCTCCACTTT.

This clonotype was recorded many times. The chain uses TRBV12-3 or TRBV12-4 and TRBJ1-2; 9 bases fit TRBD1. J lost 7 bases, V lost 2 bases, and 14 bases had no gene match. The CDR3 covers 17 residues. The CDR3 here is CASSLLLPSGTGSGYTF. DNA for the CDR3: TGTGCCAGCAGTTTACTCCTTCCCTCCGGGACAGGGTCTGGCTACACCTTC.

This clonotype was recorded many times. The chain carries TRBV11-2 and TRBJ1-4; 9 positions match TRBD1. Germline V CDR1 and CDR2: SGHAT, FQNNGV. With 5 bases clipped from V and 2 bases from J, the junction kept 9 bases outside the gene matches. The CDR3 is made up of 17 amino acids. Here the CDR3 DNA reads TGTGCCAGCAGCCACCGGGACAGGGCGTTTACTAATGAAAAACTGTTTTTT. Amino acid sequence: CASSHRDRAFTNEKLFF. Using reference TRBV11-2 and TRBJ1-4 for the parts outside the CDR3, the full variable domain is EAGVAQSPRYKIIEKRQSVAFWCNPISGHATLYWYQQILGQGPKLLIQFQNNGVVDDSQLPKDRFSAERLKGVDSTLKIQPAKLEDSAVYLCASSHRDRAFTNEKLFFGSGTQLSVL.

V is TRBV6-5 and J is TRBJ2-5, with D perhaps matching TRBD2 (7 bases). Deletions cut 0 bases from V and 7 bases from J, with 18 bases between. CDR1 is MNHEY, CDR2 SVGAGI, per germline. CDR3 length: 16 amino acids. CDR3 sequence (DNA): TGTGCCAGCAGTTACTCGGGCGGGGGCCCCCTAGGGACCCAGTACTTC. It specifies CASSYSGGGPLGTQYF.

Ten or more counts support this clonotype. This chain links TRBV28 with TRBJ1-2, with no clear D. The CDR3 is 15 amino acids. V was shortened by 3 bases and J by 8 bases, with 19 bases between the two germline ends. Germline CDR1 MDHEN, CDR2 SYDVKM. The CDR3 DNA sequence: TGTGCCAGCAGTTTTCGTGTCCATCGATCCAAGGGCTACACCTTC. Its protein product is CASSFRVHRSKGYTF.

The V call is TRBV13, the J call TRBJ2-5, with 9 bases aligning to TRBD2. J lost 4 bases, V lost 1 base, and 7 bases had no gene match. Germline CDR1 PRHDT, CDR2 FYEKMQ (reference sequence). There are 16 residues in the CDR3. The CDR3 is CASSLALAGRGETQYF. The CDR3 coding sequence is TGTGCCAGCAGCTTAGCCCTAGCGGGGAGAGGAGAGACCCAGTACTTC.

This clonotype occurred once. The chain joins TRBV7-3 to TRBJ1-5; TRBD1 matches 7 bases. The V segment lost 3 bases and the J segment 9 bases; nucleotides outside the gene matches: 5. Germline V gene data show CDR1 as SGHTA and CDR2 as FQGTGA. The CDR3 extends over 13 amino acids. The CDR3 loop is CASSFTGDGPQHF. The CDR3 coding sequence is TGTGCCAGCAGCTTCACAGGGGATGGGCCCCAGCATTTT.

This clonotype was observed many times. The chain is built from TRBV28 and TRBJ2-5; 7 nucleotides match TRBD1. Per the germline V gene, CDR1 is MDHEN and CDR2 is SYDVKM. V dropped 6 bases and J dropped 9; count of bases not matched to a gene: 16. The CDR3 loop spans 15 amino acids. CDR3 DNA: TGTGCCAGCAGCGCCCGGACAGGACGAGAGGAGTCCCAGTACTTC. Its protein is CASSARTGREESQYF.

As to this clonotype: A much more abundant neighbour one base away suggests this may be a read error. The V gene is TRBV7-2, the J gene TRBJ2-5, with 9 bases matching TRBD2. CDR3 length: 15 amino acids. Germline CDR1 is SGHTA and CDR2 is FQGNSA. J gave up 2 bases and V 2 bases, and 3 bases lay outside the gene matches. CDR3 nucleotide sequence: TGTGCCAGCAGCTTACTAGCGGGGTGGCAAGAGACCCAGTACTTC. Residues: CASSLLAGWQETQYF.